Sequencing of this TCR beta chain was carried out in a study of blood T cells in healthy people across ages. This clonotype was seen a few times. A J-beta primer mix and a sample-barcoded 5' primer were used in a second PCR of roughly 6 to 11 cycles. TCRdb reprocessed the 5' RACE reads via MiXCR and lists one record per CDR3 protein. Here the sample spans hundreds of thousands of distinct CDR3 sequences, 48% being singletons. There are 14 residues in the CDR3. V was pared by 11 bases and J by 5 bases, with 11 bases of the junction left unmatched. CDR1 MNHEY and CDR2 SMNVEV come from the germline V gene (reference sequence).

The chain has TRBV27 and TRBJ2-5; TRBD1 matches at 10 bases. The sequenced sample was blood. The clonotype originates from a man under 40 in good health. The CDR3 DNA reads as TGTGCCGGCTTAAGACAGGGGGCGCTTGAGACCCAGTACTTC. Its translation is CAGLRQGALETQYF.